Listed here are 4 T cell receptor beta chains from one sample, sequenced in a study of lymphopenia after photon versus proton radiotherapy. Method: immunoSEQ multiplex PCR; TCRdb's copy keeps in-frame clones and lacks some. The sample contains 30,000 to 35,000 clones, 75% to 90% of which appear only once. Sequenced here: peripheral blood, sampled from a patient treated with proton-based radiotherapy. All receptors derive from a woman in her seventies with pancreatic cancer. Some clones in this sample may be carry-over from other donors' samples.

The rearrangement joins TRBV7-2 to TRBJ2-1; D may be TRBD1 (6 bases). In germline, CDR1 is SGHTA, CDR2 FQGNSA. Trimming removed 5 bases from V and 5 bases from J, with 13 bases in between. The CDR3 is made up of 14 amino acids. The CDR3 region is CASSQGDTHNEQFF. The CDR3 coding sequence is TGTGCCAGCAGCCAAGGGGACACCCACAATGAGCAGTTCTTC.

V is TRBV7-9 and J is TRBJ2-7; D is unclear. The germline gives CDR1 SEHNR, CDR2 FQNEAQ (reference sequence). The CDR3 extends over 12 amino acids. V was clipped by 3 bases and J by 3 bases, with 6 bases between them. CDR3 coding DNA: TGTGCCAGCAGCTTGGGGTTCTACGAGCAGTACTTC. Its translation: CASSLGFYEQYF.

The genes are TRBV7-2 and TRBJ2-1; the D is unclear. Trimming shortened V by 1 base and J by 1 base, and 8 bases separated the two germline ends. The CDR3 loop spans 15 amino acids. Germline V gene sequence: CDR1 SGHTA, CDR2 FQGNSA. CDR3 sequence reads: CASSLVGQSYNEQFF. In DNA, the CDR3 is TGTGCCAGCAGCTTAGTGGGCCAGTCCTACAATGAGCAGTTCTTC.

The sample holds one count of this clone. The CDR3 is CASSPGRSSYNEQFF. The DNA for the CDR3 is TGTGCCAGCAGCCCCGGACGAAGCTCCTACAATGAGCAGTTCTTC. This chain uses TRBV6-5 with TRBJ2-1; D is unresolved. The CDR3 is 15 amino acids. CDR1 is MNHEY, CDR2 SVGAGI, per germline. Trimming removed 6 bases from V and 0 bases from J, with 12 bases in between.